The rows below give T cell receptor beta chains drawn from one sample of a study of cytomegalovirus exposure and HLA in healthy donors. Here immunoSEQ multiplex PCR was the method, and the copy in TCRdb shows in-frame clones only, minus some. The sample has 150,000 to 200,000 clones, more than 70% seen once. The sample comprised PBMCs. All receptors come from a male donor in good health and CMV-seronegative. CDR3s include the opening cysteine and the closing phenylalanine or tryptophan. A D gene is named only where the DNA matches it firmly. Expanded clones get a size class; other rows say once, few or many, or leave the size out.

v_gene: TRBV11-3
j_gene: TRBJ2-7
abundance: -
d_gene: -
CDR3aa: CASSHGEQHEQYF
CDR3nt: TGTGCCAGCAGCCATGGGGAGCAACACGAGCAGTACTTC

v_gene: TRBV13
j_gene: TRBJ1-2
abundance: few
d_gene: -
CDR3aa: CASSSGPYGYTF
CDR3nt: TGTGCCAGCAGCTCAGGCCCATATGGCTACACCTTC

v_gene: TRBV2
j_gene: TRBJ2-7
abundance: -
d_gene: -
CDR3aa: CASRKQGSYEQYF
CDR3nt: TGTGCCAGCAGGAAGCAGGGGTCTTACGAGCAGTACTTC

v_gene: TRBV4-3
j_gene: TRBJ1-5
abundance: once
d_gene: -
CDR3aa: CASSQAQGTYQPQHF
CDR3nt: TGCGCCAGCAGCCAAGCACAGGGAACGTATCAGCCCCAGCATTTT

v_gene: TRBV9
j_gene: TRBJ2-6
abundance: -
d_gene: -
CDR3aa: CASSVVAGAGANVLTF
CDR3nt: TGTGCCAGCAGCGTAGTGGCAGGGGCTGGGGCCAACGTCCTGACTTTC

v_gene: TRBV7-3
j_gene: TRBJ2-1
abundance: -
d_gene: -
CDR3aa: CASSLNALTSYNEQFF
CDR3nt: TGTGCCAGCAGCTTAAATGCACTAACCTCCTACAATGAGCAGTTCTTC

v_gene: TRBV19
j_gene: TRBJ1-5
abundance: -
d_gene: -
CDR3aa: CASSAWTAYQPQHF
CDR3nt: TGTGCCAGTAGTGCCTGGACAGCTTATCAGCCCCAGCATTTT

v_gene: TRBV2
j_gene: TRBJ2-1
abundance: -
d_gene: -
CDR3aa: CASSEGVNEQFF
CDR3nt: TGTGCCAGCAGTGAGGGAGTCAATGAGCAGTTCTTC

v_gene: TRBV4-2
j_gene: TRBJ2-7
abundance: once
d_gene: TRBD2
CDR3aa: CASSQDWGGEGEQYF
CDR3nt: TGTGCCAGCAGCCAAGATTGGGGGGGGGAAGGGGAGCAGTACTTC

v_gene: TRBV28
j_gene: TRBJ1-5
abundance: few
d_gene: -
CDR3aa: CASSLGQNNQPQHF
CDR3nt: TGTGCCAGCAGTCTTGGACAGAACAATCAGCCCCAGCATTTT

v_gene: TRBV28
j_gene: TRBJ1-1
abundance: -
d_gene: -
CDR3aa: CASSLRVEITEAFF
CDR3nt: TGTGCCAGCAGTTTACGGGTCGAAATCACTGAAGCTTTCTTT

v_gene: TRBV27
j_gene: TRBJ2-5
abundance: once
d_gene: -
CDR3aa: CASSSNGGRETQYF
CDR3nt: TGTGCCAGCAGTTCGAATGGCGGCAGAGAGACCCAGTACTTC

v_gene: TRBV5-1
j_gene: TRBJ1-4
abundance: -
d_gene: -
CDR3aa: CARPRGTYEKLFF
CDR3nt: TGCGCCAGGCCGAGGGGGACATATGAAAAACTGTTTTTT

v_gene: TRBV7-2
j_gene: TRBJ2-7
abundance: -
d_gene: TRBD2
CDR3aa: CASSPRTSGSYEQYF
CDR3nt: TGTGCCAGCAGCCCCCGGACTAGCGGTTCCTACGAGCAGTACTTC

v_gene: TRBV5-4
j_gene: TRBJ2-1
abundance: -
d_gene: -
CDR3aa: CASSLPGQGRGEQFF
CDR3nt: TGTGCCAGCAGCCTACCGGGGCAGGGGCGCGGTGAGCAGTTCTTC

v_gene: TRBV28
j_gene: TRBJ2-7
abundance: -
d_gene: TRBD2
CDR3aa: CASSVLTSGRAGEQYF
CDR3nt: TGTGCCAGCAGCGTCCTGACTAGCGGGAGAGCGGGGGAGCAGTACTTC

v_gene: TRBV4-3
j_gene: TRBJ2-7
abundance: -
d_gene: -
CDR3aa: CASSQESGGNEQYF
CDR3nt: TGCGCCAGCAGCCAAGAGTCAGGGGGGAACGAGCAGTACTTC

v_gene: TRBV19
j_gene: TRBJ2-6
abundance: -
d_gene: TRBD2
CDR3aa: CASSIGLAGESGANVLTF
CDR3nt: TGTGCCAGTAGTATTGGACTAGCGGGAGAATCTGGGGCCAACGTCCTGACTTTC

v_gene: TRBV6-5
j_gene: TRBJ2-7
abundance: -
d_gene: TRBD1
CDR3aa: CASSYRWGQSYEQYF
CDR3nt: TGTGCCAGCAGTTACAGGTGGGGACAGTCCTACGAGCAGTACTTC

v_gene: TRBV28
j_gene: TRBJ2-7
abundance: -
d_gene: -
CDR3aa: CASSLVARVQSEQYF
CDR3nt: TGTGCCAGCAGTTTGGTAGCCCGGGTCCAATCAGAGCAGTACTTC

v_gene: TRBV6-5
j_gene: TRBJ2-2
abundance: -
d_gene: -
CDR3aa: CASMRQAGELFF
CDR3nt: TGTGCCAGCATGAGGCAAGCCGGGGAGCTGTTTTTT

v_gene: TRBV28
j_gene: TRBJ1-6
abundance: -
d_gene: -
CDR3aa: CASSLISGPLYNSPLHF
CDR3nt: TGTGCCAGCAGTTTAATATCAGGCCCTCTCTATAATTCACCCCTCCACTTT

v_gene: TRBV9
j_gene: TRBJ1-6
abundance: -
d_gene: TRBD1
CDR3aa: CASSSGQAQSSYNSPLHF
CDR3nt: TGTGCCAGCAGCTCGGGACAGGCCCAAAGCTCCTATAATTCACCCCTCCACTTT

v_gene: TRBV6-4
j_gene: TRBJ1-6
abundance: -
d_gene: -
CDR3aa: CASSDAEGSPLHF
CDR3nt: TGTGCCAGCAGTGACGCGGAAGGTTCACCCCTCCACTTT

v_gene: TRBV29-1
j_gene: TRBJ2-5
abundance: -
d_gene: -
CDR3aa: CSVEPDSAETQYF
CDR3nt: TGCAGCGTTGAGCCGGACAGCGCTGAGACCCAGTACTTC

v_gene: TRBV5-1
j_gene: TRBJ2-7
abundance: -
d_gene: -
CDR3aa: CASSRDTGPYEQYF
CDR3nt: TGCGCCAGCAGCCGAGATACAGGGCCCTACGAGCAGTACTTC

v_gene: TRBV5-6
j_gene: TRBJ2-2
abundance: -
d_gene: -
CDR3aa: CASSLTTNTGELFF
CDR3nt: TGTGCCAGCAGTTTGACGACTAACACCGGGGAGCTGTTTTTT